These 22 T cell receptor beta chains came from one sample sequenced in a study of blood T cell repertoires in COVID-19. TCRdb keeps only in-frame clones here, not all; method: immunoSEQ multiplex PCR. The table has roughly 150,000 clones, 75% to 90% seen once. Sequencing was performed on peripheral blood. These receptors were collected from a woman aged 60 to 75 with active COVID-19.

CDR3 amino acids: CASSKTGKTNEKLFF. The DNA of the CDR3 is TGTGCCAGCAGCAAAACAGGGAAAACTAATGAAAAACTGTTTTTT. The J gene is TRBJ1-4, the V gene TRBV11-1; possibly TRBD1 for D (6 bases). Trimming left V 5 bases short and J 1 base short, with 11 bases between. The CDR3 covers 15 residues. CDR1 and CDR2 from the germline V gene are SGHAT and FQDESV (reference sequence).

This clone has just one count. The rearrangement links TRBV14 to TRBJ1-2, with TRBD1 as a possible D gene (5 bases). V lost 3 bases, J lost 8 bases, and 16 bases lay in between. The germline CDR1 and CDR2 sequences are SGHDN and FVKESK. CDR3 size: 14 residues. The CDR3 spells CASSHSAYPGGYTF. The CDR3 bases are TGTGCCAGCAGCCACTCAGCCTACCCAGGGGGCTACACCTTC.

This clone was picked up a small number of times. The V call is TRBV27, the J call TRBJ2-3, with D hard to call. Trimming left V 5 bases short and J 2 bases short, with 2 bases between. This CDR3 is 11 amino acids long. Germline CDR1 and CDR2: MNHEY and SMNVEV (reference sequence). The CDR3 nucleotides read TGTGCCAGCAGTCTCACAGATACGCAGTATTTT. Protein: CASSLTDTQYF.

This clone was seen once. The rearrangement joins TRBV4-1 to TRBJ2-1, with 12 bases matching TRBD2. The CDR3 is 18 residues long. Trimming cost V 0 bases and J 7 bases; bases outside gene matches: 10. Germline CDR1 and CDR2: MGHRA and YSYEKL. CDR3 DNA: TGCGCCAGCAGCCAAGATCTGACTAGCGGGAGTTATAGGAATGAGCAGTTCTTC. This sequence encodes CASSQDLTSGSYRNEQFF.

This chain uses TRBV6-2 or TRBV6-3 with TRBJ2-1, with 7 bases that match TRBD2. The trim removed 0 bases at V and 5 bases at J, leaving 4 bases unmatched. CDR1 is MNHEY and CDR2 is SVGEGT in the germline V gene. The CDR3 contains 15 residues. CDR3 loop: CASSYSGLADNEQFF. The CDR3 DNA follows: TGTGCCAGCAGTTACTCAGGGCTAGCGGACAATGAGCAGTTCTTC.

V usage is TRBV20-1 and J usage is TRBJ1-2; D is unresolved. The CDR3 extends over 11 amino acids. CDR1 DFQATT and CDR2 SNEGSKA come from the germline V gene (reference sequence). Trimming pared 3 bases from V and 5 bases from J, leaving 7 bases between. CDR3 protein: CSASREYGYTF. As DNA, the CDR3 is TGCAGTGCTAGTCGGGAATATGGCTACACCTTC.

The V call is TRBV6-1, the J call TRBJ2-7; 11 nucleotides align to TRBD2. V lost 1 base and J lost 5; bases outside the gene matches: 10. Germline V lookup: CDR1 MNHNS, CDR2 SASEGT. The CDR3 is made up of 17 amino acids. For the CDR3, the DNA is TGTGCCAGCAGTGAAGTGGGTAGGGCTAGCGGGAGGCACGAGCAGTACTTC. Translated, it gives CASSEVGRASGRHEQYF.

This rearrangement joins TRBV3-1 (or the pseudogene TRBV3-2) to TRBJ1-4; possible D gene TRBD1, 5 bases. The CDR3 runs to 21 residues. The V end was cut by 6 bases, the J end by 0 bases, with 29 bases between. CDR1 is LGHDT and CDR2 is YNNKEL in the germline V gene (reference sequence). CDR3 DNA sequence: TGTGCCAGCAGACGATCCCGAGATTCCAACAGGATTGGGGCAACTAATGAAAAACTGTTTTTT. The encoded protein is CASRRSRDSNRIGATNEKLFF.

Only a few counts were recorded for this clone. The rearrangement joins TRBV10-3 to TRBJ2-7, with a possible D match to TRBD1 (6 bases). The V gene lost 6 bases and the J gene lost 2 bases, with 8 bases spanning the gap. The CDR3 covers 12 residues. Germline V gene data show CDR1 as ENHRY and CDR2 as SYGVKD. CDR3 loop: CAIRTGTYEQYF. Here the CDR3 DNA reads TGTGCCATCAGAACAGGGACCTACGAGCAGTACTTC.

V is TRBV29-1 and J is TRBJ2-3; 9 nucleotides agree with TRBD2. In germline, CDR1 is SQVTM, CDR2 ANQGSEA. This CDR3 is 14 amino acids long. Trimming removed 5 bases from V and 3 bases from J; junction bases left unmatched: 6. The CDR3 loop reads CSVSQAGGTDTQYF. The CDR3 region has the DNA TGCAGCGTTTCGCAAGCGGGAGGTACAGATACGCAGTATTTT.

V usage is TRBV7-2 and J usage is TRBJ1-1; no reliable D call. This CDR3 contains 14 residues. Trimming took off 1 base at V and 1 base at J, with 7 bases between the two ends. Germline V CDR1 and CDR2: SGHTA, FQGNSA. CDR3 DNA sequence: TGTGCCAGCAGCTTAGGGAGTCGGAACACTGAAGCTTTCTTT. It translates to CASSLGSRNTEAFF.

This chain joins TRBV6-5 and TRBJ2-3; D is possibly TRBD2 (6 bases). CDR1 MNHEY and CDR2 SVGAGI come from the germline V gene. V dropped 6 bases and J dropped 2 bases, with 15 bases sitting between them. The CDR3 length is 15 residues. The CDR3 protein is CASSVRDSPTDTQYF. For the CDR3, the DNA is TGTGCCAGCAGCGTCCGGGACTCCCCCACAGATACGCAGTATTTT.

This rearrangement joins TRBV24-1 to TRBJ2-2; the D gene is possibly TRBD1 (5 bases). Germline V gene sequence: CDR1 KGHDR, CDR2 SFDVKD. The ends were cut back, 2 bases at V and 6 bases at J, with 9 bases in the middle. This CDR3 is 14 amino acids long. DNA for the CDR3: TGTGCCACCAGTGATTCAGGGCGATCCGGGGAGCTGTTTTTT. Translation gives CATSDSGRSGELFF.

This CDR3 is CASSGQGFTDTQYF. The CDR3 region has the DNA TGTGCCAGCAGTGGACAGGGGTTCACAGATACGCAGTATTTT. The chain uses TRBV27 and TRBJ2-3, with 9 positions matching TRBD1. V shed 5 bases and J 2 bases; nucleotides not matched to a gene: 2. The CDR3 covers 14 residues. CDR1 and CDR2 (germline): MNHEY, SMNVEV (reference sequence).

The chain couples TRBV30 to TRBJ2-1, with a possible D match to TRBD1 (6 bases). CDR3 length equals 14 residues. The V end lost 6 bases, the J end lost 10 bases, and 22 bases lay between the germline ends. Germline lookup yields CDR1 GTSNPN and CDR2 SVGIG (reference sequence). The CDR3 DNA reads TGTGCCTGCCCGTCTAAGGGGGTGAGAGGGGAGCAGTTCTTC. It codes for CACPSKGVRGEQFF.

The rearrangement links TRBV9 to TRBJ2-1; a weak D match, TRBD1 (6 bases). The length of the CDR3 is 12 residues. The germline V and J ends were trimmed by 4 bases and 7 bases, with 9 bases remaining between them. Germline V gene sequence: CDR1 SGDLS, CDR2 YYNGEE. DNA for the CDR3: TGTGCCAGCAGCTTAGACAGGAATGAGCAGTTCTTC. It translates to CASSLDRNEQFF.

The chain links TRBV28 to TRBJ2-3; 9 positions agree with TRBD2. V was clipped by 2 bases and J by 3 bases; unmatched bases: 6. The CDR3 consists of 16 residues. Germline V lookup: CDR1 MDHEN, CDR2 SYDVKM. CDR3 DNA sequence: TGTGCCAGCAGTTTAGGTTTGCGGGGGGGGACAGATACGCAGTATTTT. It codes for CASSLGLRGGTDTQYF.

The gene calls are TRBV6-9 and TRBJ2-7, with 7 bases matching TRBD2. This CDR3 spans 12 amino acids. Germline CDR1 MNHGY, CDR2 SVAAGI. J gave up 0 bases and V 8 bases, and 1 base lay outside the gene matches. CDR3 coding DNA: TGTGCCAGCGGGGAGGGCTCCTACGAGCAGTACTTC. Amino acids: CASGEGSYEQYF.

V and J are TRBV3-1 (or the pseudogene TRBV3-2) and TRBJ2-1; no definite D call. The CDR3 length is 19 residues. V lost 4 bases, J lost 1 base, and 23 bases lay in between. Germline-derived CDR1 and CDR2 are LGHDT and YNNKEL (reference sequence). CDR3 sequence: CASSRRDRADTLSYNEQFF. The CDR3 DNA follows: TGTGCCAGCAGCCGCCGCGATAGAGCCGATACCCTTTCCTACAATGAGCAGTTCTTC.

This chain links TRBV4-2 with TRBJ2-4; D gene uncertain. V was shortened by 1 base and J by 8 bases, with 18 bases between the two germline ends. This CDR3 region has 16 residues. Germline V lookup: CDR1 LGHNA, CDR2 YNFKEQ. The CDR3 region is CASSQGFRSPRYIQYF. The DNA of the CDR3 is TGTGCCAGCAGCCAAGGCTTCAGGTCGCCCCGCTACATTCAGTACTTC.

This clone occurred once. CDR3 sequence reads: CASSSQGAGSPLHF. The CDR3, as DNA: TGTGCCAGCAGCTCGCAGGGGGCTGGTTCACCCCTCCACTTT. The V and J genes are TRBV7-9 and TRBJ1-6; 8 bases line up with TRBD1. CDR1 and CDR2 from the germline V gene are SEHNR and FQNEAQ (reference sequence). The length of the CDR3 is 14 residues. Losses at the gene ends were 4 bases for V and 9 bases for J; bases not matched to a gene: 5. Together with reference TRBV7-9 and TRBJ1-6, the CDR3 gives the full variable domain: DTGVSQNPRHKITKRGQNVTFRCDPISEHNRLYWYRQTLGQGPEFLTYFQNEAQLEKSRLLSDRFSAERPKGSFSTLEIQRTEQGDSAMYLCASSSQGAGSPLHFGNGTRLTVT.

V and J are TRBV18 and TRBJ2-1; 12 bases are a match to TRBD2. The CDR3 totals 16 residues. Losses at the gene ends were 6 bases for V and 8 bases for J; bases not matched to a gene: 11. The V gene's germline CDR1 is KGHSH and CDR2 LQKENI. CDR3 region: CASSLRLAGASDEQFF. CDR3 coding DNA: TGTGCCAGCTCGCTCAGACTAGCGGGAGCTAGCGATGAGCAGTTCTTC.